The TCR beta chain described here comes from a study of PD-L1 blockade in urothelial cancer. The time point is: pretreatment peripheral blood. This clone was observed a single time. Repertoires were generated with immunoSEQ multiplex PCR, while TCRdb's copy carries only in-frame clones and drops some. The table records fewer than 65,000 clones, over 75% of them present only once. The CDR3 length is 13 residues. V lost 6 bases, J lost 2 bases, and 10 bases lay in between. Germline CDR1 reads SNHLY; CDR2 reads FYNNEI. The sample in question was PBMCs, obtained around atezolizumab (anti-PD-L1) treatment. The chain employs TRBV2 and TRBJ1-2, with no clear D. This receptor was taken from an older man with urothelial cancer. CDR3 bases: TGTGCCAGCAGCCGCCAGAAAAACTATGGCTACACCTTC. This translates into CASSRQKNYGYTF. Based on the CDR3 plus reference TRBV2 and TRBJ1-2, the full variable domain is EPEVTQTPSHQVTQMGQEVILRCVPISNHLYFYWYRQILGQKVEFLVSFYNNEISEKSEIFDDQFSVERPDGSNFTLKIRSTKLEDSAMYFCASSRQKNYGYTFGSGTRLTVV.